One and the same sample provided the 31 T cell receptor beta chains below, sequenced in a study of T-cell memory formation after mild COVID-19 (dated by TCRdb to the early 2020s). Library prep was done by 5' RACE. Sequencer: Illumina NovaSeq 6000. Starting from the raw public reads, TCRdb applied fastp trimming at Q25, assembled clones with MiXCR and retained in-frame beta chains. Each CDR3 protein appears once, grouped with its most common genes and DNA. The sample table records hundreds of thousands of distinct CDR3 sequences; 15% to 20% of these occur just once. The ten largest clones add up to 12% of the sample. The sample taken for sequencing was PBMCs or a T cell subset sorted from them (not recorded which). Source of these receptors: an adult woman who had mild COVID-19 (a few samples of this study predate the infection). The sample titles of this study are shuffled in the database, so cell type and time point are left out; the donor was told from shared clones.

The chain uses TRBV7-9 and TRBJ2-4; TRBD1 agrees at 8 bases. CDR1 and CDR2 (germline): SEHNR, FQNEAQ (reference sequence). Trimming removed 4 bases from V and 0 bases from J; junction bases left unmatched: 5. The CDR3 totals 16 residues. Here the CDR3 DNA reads TGTGCCAGCAGCTACGGACAGGGTCTAGCCAAAAACATTCAGTACTTC. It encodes CASSYGQGLAKNIQYF.

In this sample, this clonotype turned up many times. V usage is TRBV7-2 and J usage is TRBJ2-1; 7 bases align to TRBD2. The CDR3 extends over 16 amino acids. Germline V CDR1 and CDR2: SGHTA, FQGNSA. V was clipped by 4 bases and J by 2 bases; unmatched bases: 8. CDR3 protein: CASSSEGLSAYNEQFF. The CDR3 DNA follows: TGTGCCAGCAGCTCCGAGGGACTATCCGCCTACAATGAGCAGTTCTTC. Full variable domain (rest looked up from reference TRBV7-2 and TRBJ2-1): GAGVSQSPSNKVTEKGKDVELRCDPISGHTALYWYRQSLGQGLEFLIYFQGNSAPDKSGLPSDRFSAERTGGSVSTLTIQRTQQEDSAVYLCASSSEGLSAYNEQFFGPGTRLTVL.

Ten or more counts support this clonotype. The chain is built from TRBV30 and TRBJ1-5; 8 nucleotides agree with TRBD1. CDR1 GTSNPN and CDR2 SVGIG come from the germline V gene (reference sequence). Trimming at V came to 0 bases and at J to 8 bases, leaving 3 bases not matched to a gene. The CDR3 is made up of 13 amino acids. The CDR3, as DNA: TGTGCCTGGAGTGTATCAGGGGGCAAGCCCCAGCATTTT. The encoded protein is CAWSVSGGKPQHF.

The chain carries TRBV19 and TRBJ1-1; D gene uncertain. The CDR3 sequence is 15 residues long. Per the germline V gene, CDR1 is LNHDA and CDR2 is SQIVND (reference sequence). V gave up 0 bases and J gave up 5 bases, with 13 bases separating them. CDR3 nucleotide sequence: TGTGCCAGTAGTATAGACATACGGGATTGGACTGAAGCTTTCTTT. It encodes CASSIDIRDWTEAFF. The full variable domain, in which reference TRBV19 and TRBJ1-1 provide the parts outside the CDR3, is DGGITQSPKYLFRKEGQNVTLSCEQNLNHDAMYWYRQDPGQGLRLIYYSQIVNDFQKGDIAEGYSVSREKKESFPLTVTSAQKNPTAFYLCASSIDIRDWTEAFFGQGTRLTVV.

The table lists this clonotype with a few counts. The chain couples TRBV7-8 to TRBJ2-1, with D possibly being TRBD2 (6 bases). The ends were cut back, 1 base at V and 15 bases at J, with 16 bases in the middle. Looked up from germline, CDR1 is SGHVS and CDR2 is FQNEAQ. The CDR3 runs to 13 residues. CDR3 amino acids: CASSLDRAGAGFF. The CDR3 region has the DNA TGTGCCAGCAGCTTAGATCGAGCGGGCGCGGGGTTCTTC.

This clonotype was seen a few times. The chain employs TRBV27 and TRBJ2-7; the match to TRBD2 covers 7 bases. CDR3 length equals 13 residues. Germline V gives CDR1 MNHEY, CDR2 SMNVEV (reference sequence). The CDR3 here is CGSRSGASYEQYF. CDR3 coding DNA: TGTGGGAGCAGAAGCGGGGCTTCCTACGAGCAGTACTTC.

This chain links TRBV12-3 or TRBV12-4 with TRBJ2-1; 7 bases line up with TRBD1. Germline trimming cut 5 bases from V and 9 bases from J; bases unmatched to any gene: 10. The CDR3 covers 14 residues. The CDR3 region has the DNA TGTGCCAGCAGTGGGGTCTCCCGACAGGGTGAGCAGTTCTTC. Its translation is CASSGVSRQGEQFF.

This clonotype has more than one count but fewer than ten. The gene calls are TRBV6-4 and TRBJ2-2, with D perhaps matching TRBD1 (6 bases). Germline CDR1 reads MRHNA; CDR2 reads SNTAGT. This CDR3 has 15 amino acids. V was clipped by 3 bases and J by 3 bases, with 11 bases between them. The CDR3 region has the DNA TGTGCCAGCAGTGAAGTGGGGGCCTACACCGGGGAGCTGTTTTTT. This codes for CASSEVGAYTGELFF.

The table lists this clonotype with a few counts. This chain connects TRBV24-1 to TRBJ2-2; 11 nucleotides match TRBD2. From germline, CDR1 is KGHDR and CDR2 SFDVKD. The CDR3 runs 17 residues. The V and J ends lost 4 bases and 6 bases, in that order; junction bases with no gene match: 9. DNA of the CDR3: TGTGCCACCAGTGACCCGGGACTAGCGGCGATGGCCGGGGAGCTGTTTTTT. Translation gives CATSDPGLAAMAGELFF.

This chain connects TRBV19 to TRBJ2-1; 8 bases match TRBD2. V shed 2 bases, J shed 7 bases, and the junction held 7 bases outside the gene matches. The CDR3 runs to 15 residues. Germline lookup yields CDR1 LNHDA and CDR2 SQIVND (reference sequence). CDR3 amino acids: CASSIMTGGLNEQFF. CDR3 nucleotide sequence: TGTGCCAGTAGTATAATGACGGGGGGGTTGAATGAGCAGTTCTTC.

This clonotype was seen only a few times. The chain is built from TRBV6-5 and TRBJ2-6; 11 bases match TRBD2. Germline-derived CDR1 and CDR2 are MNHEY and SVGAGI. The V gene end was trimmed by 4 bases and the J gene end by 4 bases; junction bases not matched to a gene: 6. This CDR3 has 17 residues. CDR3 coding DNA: TGTGCCAGCAGTTCACTAGCGGGAGCTCCCGGGGCCAACGTCCTGACTTTC. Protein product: CASSSLAGAPGANVLTF.

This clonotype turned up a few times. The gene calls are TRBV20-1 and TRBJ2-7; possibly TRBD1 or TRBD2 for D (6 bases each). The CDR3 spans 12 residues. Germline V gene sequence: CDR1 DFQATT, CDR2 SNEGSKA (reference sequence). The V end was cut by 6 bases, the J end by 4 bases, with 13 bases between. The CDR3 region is CSARGDSYEQYF. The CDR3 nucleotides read TGCAGTGCGAGGGGGGATTCGTACGAGCAGTACTTC.

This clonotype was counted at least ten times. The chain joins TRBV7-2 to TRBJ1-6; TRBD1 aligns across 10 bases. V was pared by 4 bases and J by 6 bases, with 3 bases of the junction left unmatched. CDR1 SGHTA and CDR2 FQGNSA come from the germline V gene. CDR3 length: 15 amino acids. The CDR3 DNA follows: TGTGCCAGCAGCTACAGGGACAGGGGTAATTCACCCCTCCACTTT. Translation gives CASSYRDRGNSPLHF.

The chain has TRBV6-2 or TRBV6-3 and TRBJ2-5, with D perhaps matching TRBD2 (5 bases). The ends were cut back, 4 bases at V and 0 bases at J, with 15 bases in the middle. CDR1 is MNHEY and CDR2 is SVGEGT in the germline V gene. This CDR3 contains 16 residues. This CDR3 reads CASSSPVRLNQETQYF. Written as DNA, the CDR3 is TGTGCCAGCAGTTCCCCAGTTCGACTAAACCAAGAGACCCAGTACTTC.

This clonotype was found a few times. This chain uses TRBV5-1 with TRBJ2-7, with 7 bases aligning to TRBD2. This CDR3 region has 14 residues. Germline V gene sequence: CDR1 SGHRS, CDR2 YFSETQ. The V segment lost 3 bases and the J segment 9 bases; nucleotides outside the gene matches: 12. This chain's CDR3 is CASSSSQRGGAQYF. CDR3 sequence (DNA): TGCGCCAGCAGCTCCTCTCAGCGGGGCGGTGCGCAGTACTTC.

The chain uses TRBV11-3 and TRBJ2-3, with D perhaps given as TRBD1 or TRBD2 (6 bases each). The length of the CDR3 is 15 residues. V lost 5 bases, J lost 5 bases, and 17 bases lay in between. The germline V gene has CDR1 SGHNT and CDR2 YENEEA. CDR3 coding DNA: TGTGCCAGCAGCGTCCCTGGGGGGCAGGAAGATACGCAGTATTTT. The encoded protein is CASSVPGGQEDTQYF.

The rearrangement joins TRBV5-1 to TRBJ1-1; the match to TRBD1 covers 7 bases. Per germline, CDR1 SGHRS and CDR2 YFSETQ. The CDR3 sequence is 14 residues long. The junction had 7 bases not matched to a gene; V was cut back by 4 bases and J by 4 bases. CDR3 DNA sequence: TGCGCCAGCAGCATGACAGGGTCCTTCACTGAAGCTTTCTTT. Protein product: CASSMTGSFTEAFF.

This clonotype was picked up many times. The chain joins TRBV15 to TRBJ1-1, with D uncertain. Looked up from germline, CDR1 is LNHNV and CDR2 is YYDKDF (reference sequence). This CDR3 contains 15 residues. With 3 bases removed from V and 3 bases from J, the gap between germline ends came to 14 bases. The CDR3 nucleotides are TGTGCCACCAGCAGGCGAGACGGGTTCTACACTGAAGCTTTCTTT. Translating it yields CATSRRDGFYTEAFF.

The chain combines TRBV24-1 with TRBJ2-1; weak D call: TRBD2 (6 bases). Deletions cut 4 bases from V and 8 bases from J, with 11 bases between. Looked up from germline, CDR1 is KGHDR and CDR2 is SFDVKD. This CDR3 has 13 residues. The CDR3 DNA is TGTGCCACCAGTGACAACTGGGGGGATGAGCAGTTCTTC. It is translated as CATSDNWGDEQFF.

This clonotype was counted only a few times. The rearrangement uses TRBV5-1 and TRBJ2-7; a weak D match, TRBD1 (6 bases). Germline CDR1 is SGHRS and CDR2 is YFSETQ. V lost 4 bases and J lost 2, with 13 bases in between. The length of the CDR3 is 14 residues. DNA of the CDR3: TGCGCCAGCAGCCTCAGGGGAAGCCCCTACGAGCAGTACTTC. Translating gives CASSLRGSPYEQYF.

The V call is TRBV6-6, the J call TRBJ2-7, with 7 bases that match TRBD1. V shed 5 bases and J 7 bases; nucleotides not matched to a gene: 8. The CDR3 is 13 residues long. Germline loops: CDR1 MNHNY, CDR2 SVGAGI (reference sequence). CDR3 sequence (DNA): TGTGCCAGCAGTCCGACAGGGTTGGAAGAGCAGTACTTC. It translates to CASSPTGLEEQYF.

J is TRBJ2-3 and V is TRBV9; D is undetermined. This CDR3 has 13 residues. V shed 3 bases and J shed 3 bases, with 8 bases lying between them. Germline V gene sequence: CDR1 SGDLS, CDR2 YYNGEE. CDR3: CASSDLSTDTQYF. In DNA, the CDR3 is TGTGCCAGCAGCGACCTCAGTACAGATACGCAGTATTTT.

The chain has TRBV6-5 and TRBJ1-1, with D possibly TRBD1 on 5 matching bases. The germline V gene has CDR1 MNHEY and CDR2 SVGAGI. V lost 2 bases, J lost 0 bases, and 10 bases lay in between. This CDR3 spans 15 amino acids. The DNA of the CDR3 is TGTGCCAGCAGTTACACGGGCAGGGTGAACACTGAAGCTTTCTTT. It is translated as CASSYTGRVNTEAFF.

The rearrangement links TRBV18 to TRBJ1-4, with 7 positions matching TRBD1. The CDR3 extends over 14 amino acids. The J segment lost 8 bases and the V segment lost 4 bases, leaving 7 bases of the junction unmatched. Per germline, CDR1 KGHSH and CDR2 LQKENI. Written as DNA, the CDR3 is TGTGCCAGCTCACGACAGGGACTACGGGAAAAACTGTTTTTT. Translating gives CASSRQGLREKLFF.

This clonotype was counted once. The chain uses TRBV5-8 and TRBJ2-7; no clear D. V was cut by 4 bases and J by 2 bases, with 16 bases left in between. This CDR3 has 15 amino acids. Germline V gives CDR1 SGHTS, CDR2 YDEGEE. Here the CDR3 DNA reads TGTGCCAGCAGCCCCCGACATGTTCGGGCCTACGAGCAGTACTTC. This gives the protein CASSPRHVRAYEQYF.

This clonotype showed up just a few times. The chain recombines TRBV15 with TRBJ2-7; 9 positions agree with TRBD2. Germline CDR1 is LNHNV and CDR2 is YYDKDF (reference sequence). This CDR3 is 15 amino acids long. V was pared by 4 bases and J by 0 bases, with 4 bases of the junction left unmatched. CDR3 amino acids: CATSTDSGSSYEQYF. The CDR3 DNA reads TGTGCCACCAGCACTGATAGCGGGAGCTCCTACGAGCAGTACTTC.

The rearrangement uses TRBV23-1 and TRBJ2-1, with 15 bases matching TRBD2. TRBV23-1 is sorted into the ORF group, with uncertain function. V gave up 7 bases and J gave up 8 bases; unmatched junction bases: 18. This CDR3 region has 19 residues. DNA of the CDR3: TGCGCCAGCATACGACGGACTCTTCGGACTAGCGGGAGGGACCATGAGCAGTTCTTC. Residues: CASIRRTLRTSGRDHEQFF.

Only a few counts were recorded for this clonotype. The CDR3 spells CASSLGRGTGFGETQYF. The CDR3, as DNA: TGTGCCAGCAGTTTAGGTCGCGGGACAGGGTTCGGGGAGACCCAGTACTTC. The chain is built from TRBV27 and TRBJ2-5, with 9 bases lining up with TRBD1. This CDR3 contains 17 residues. Germline assignment: CDR1 MNHEY and CDR2 SMNVEV (reference sequence). V was pared by 2 bases and J by 5 bases, with 12 bases of the junction left unmatched.

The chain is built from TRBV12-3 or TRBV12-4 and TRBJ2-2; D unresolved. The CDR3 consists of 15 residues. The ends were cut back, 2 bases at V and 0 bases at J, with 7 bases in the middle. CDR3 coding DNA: TGTGCCAGCAGTTTACAGAGAGCGAACACCGGGGAGCTGTTTTTT. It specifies CASSLQRANTGELFF.

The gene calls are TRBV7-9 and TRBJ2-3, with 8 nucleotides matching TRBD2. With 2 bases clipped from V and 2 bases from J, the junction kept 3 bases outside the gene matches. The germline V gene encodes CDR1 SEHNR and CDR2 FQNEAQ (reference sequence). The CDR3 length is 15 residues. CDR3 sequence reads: CASSLTSGYTDTQYF. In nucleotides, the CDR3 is TGTGCCAGCAGCTTAACTAGCGGTTACACAGATACGCAGTATTTT.

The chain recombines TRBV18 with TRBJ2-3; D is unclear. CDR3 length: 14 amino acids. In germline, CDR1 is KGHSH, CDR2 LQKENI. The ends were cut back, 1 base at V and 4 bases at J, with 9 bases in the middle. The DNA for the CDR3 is TGTGCCAGCTCACCACGACGGGTCGCAGATACGCAGTATTTT. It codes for CASSPRRVADTQYF.